This T cell receptor beta chain is from a study of Ad26.COV2.S vaccination and SARS-CoV-2 variants. Study context: Ad26.COV2.S was injected intramuscularly once or twice, 56 days apart.

Notes on this clone: Its antigen is not identified.

Trimming took off 0 bases at V and 4 bases at J, with 11 bases between the two ends. The CDR3 runs to 15 residues. The germline gives CDR1 LGHNA, CDR2 YSLEER. Treatment defined: over 15 received Ad26.COV2.S at low or high dose, single or two shots; about five received placebo; per-sample allocation not given. Repertoires come from day 63 after the first vaccine or placebo injection. Notes on the study in general: Placebo recipients had lower spike-specific TCR breadth than vaccine recipients.

Assay: immunoSEQ multiplex PCR; the TCRdb copy retains only in-frame clones and omits some. The table lists hundreds of thousands of clones, around 92% of them singletons. The rearrangement uses TRBV4-3 and TRBJ2-3; the D call may be TRBD1 or TRBD2 (6 bases each). This TCR was sampled from a person between 18 and 65 years old who received the Ad26.COV2.S COVID-19 vaccine or a placebo. Sequenced material: peripheral blood, taken in a trial of Ad26.COV2.S vaccine versus placebo. CDR3 coding DNA: TGCGCCAGCAGCCAAGATCATAGGGGGGCAGATACGCAGTATTTT. Protein: CASSQDHRGADTQYF.